The present entry profiles one T cell receptor beta chain with its context. Its target is unknown. J gave up 1 base and V 5 bases, and 6 bases lay outside the gene matches. This CDR3 is built from 15 residues. Germline V gene data show CDR1 as SNHLY and CDR2 as FYNNEI. This table comes from immunoSEQ multiplex PCR, and its TCRdb copy is limited to in-frame clones, with some not included. The sample holds under 150,000 clones, 80% to 95% seen once. The data originate from a study of T cell responses to AZD1222 COVID-19 vaccine. Whole-study results and caveats: Donors, mostly white British, included more females; clonal diversity was possibly underestimated. Spike-specific TCR depth and breadth grew after two AZD1222 doses. Spike regions recognized by vaccine-associated CD4 TCRs spanned the protein, led by 160-218 and 743-854. Targets within unmutated variant regions were reportedly found for nearly half of spike-specific TCRs.

V is TRBV2 and J is TRBJ2-7; 9 bases fit TRBD2. The specimen comprised peripheral blood, sampled on day 0 of AZD1222 vaccination. This sequence originates from an adult in good health. The CDR3 nucleotides read TGTGCCAGCAGTCGGACTAGCGTTCATTCCTACGAGCAGTACTTC. Its protein product is CASSRTSVHSYEQYF. Full variable domain (missing parts from reference TRBV2 and TRBJ2-7): EPEVTQTPSHQVTQMGQEVILRCVPISNHLYFYWYRQILGQKVEFLVSFYNNEISEKSEIFDDQFSVERPDGSNFTLKIRSTKLEDSAMYFCASSRTSVHSYEQYFGPGTRLTVT.